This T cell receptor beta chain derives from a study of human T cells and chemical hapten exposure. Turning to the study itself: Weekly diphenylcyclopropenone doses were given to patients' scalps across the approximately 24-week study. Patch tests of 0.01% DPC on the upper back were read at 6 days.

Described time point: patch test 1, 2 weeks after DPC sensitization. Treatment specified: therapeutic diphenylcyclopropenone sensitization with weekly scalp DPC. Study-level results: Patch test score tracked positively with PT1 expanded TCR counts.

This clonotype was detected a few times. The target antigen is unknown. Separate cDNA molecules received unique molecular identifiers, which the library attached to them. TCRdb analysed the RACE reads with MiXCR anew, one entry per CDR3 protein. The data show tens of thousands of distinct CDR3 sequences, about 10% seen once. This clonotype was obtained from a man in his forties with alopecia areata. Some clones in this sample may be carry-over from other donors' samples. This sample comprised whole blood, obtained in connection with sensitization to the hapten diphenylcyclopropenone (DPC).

CDR3 loop: CSVEGQGLRTDTQYF. CDR3 DNA: TGCAGCGTTGAAGGTCAGGGGCTACGGACAGATACGCAGTATTTT. The gene calls are TRBV29-1 and TRBJ2-3, with D possibly being TRBD1 (6 bases). The V gene's germline CDR1 is SQVTM and CDR2 ANQGSEA. V was clipped by 1 base and J by 3 bases, with 14 bases between them. The CDR3 totals 15 residues.